This T cell receptor (beta chain) was found in a study of Tregs in tolerant kidney transplant recipients (dated by TCRdb to about 2019). Background on the whole study: The transplants used related donors along with nonmyeloablative bone marrow transplantation, and in the human trials mixed chimerism was transient. TCRbeta sequencing was used in the study to identify donor-specific regulatory T cells before combined kidney and bone marrow transplantation, and the identified cells were then tracked after transplant. The paper as a whole reports these results and caveats: PCR primers changed over time for some patients, so nucleotide-level comparison across those patients' samples was not possible. Because only a small number of patients were included, the study had limitations, and the results will need to be validated in larger populations as well as under other immunosuppression protocols. Biological reproducibility was not directly assessed, although technical replication error appeared to be minimal. Donor-specific Treg expansion exceeded global Treg expansion in tolerant patients, suggesting antigen-driven rather than nonspecific expansion. Expanding Tregs with activated donor B cells appeared to identify the most biologically relevant and donor-specific TCRbeta repertoire.

The CDR3 covers 14 residues, taking in both the cysteine and the phenylalanine. Only CDR3 DNA is held: 42 bases, read in frame from base 1. Clipping removes 7 bases from V and 8 bases from J, with 12 as the unmatched junction base count. The germline V gene (reference sequence) specifies LNHDA as CDR1 and SQIVND as CDR2. Concerning this clone itself: Its antigen has not been determined. Base quality data are lacking; no much larger clone is found one base away.

For TCRbeta CDR3 sequencing, genomic DNA from the sorted cells was extracted using the QIAGEN DNeasy Blood and Tissue Kit. High-throughput TCRbeta CDR3 sequencing, including PCR amplification with bias correction and internal controls, was performed commercially through immunoSEQ. The published analysis was carried out like this. Unique productive TCRbeta sequences were defined by CDR3 nucleotide sequence where primers matched, otherwise by CDR3 amino acid sequence with Vbeta and Jbeta genes. Sorting error was corrected by removing sequences shared between sorted populations at a frequency ratio of 2:1 or less, and the remaining shared sequences were assigned to the higher population. Sequences were defined as donor-reactive when expanded at least 5-fold in CFSE-low cells versus unstimulated cells and present at a frequency of at least 0.01% in CFSE-low cells. Repertoire divergence was quantified by Jensen-Shannon divergence using the top 100 TCRbeta sequences ranked by frequency. For samples with multiple sequencing runs, sorting error was corrected separately for each run before the runs were pooled. TCRdb mirrors the immuneACCESS table, restricted to in-frame sequences. Some clones are absent from its copies; in checked studies, under half trace to an unresolved V gene, and the reason for the others is unknown. V and J calls and clone size are as listed in that table; D and trimming were resolved from the DNA. The sample has about 73,000 clones on record, 95% to 98% of them singletons. The top ten hold approximately 0.56% of the sample.

Interpreted using the paper, the time point label stands for: blood sample drawn before combined kidney and bone marrow transplant. Thawed PBMCs were FACS-sorted into unstimulated Tregs (CD4+CD25+CD127-), CD4+ non-Tregs (CD4+CD25-), CD4 cells and CD8 cells. Patients were several combined kidney and bone marrow transplant recipients from the ITN036ST trial, and only these trial subjects had samples available. Healthy control blood was processed to PBMCs with a Ficoll density gradient and then cryopreserved, whereas patient PBMCs were collected both before and after transplant. In this chain, TRBV19 is recombined with TRBJ1-2; the central 8 bases match TRBD1. The sequenced sample was CD4+ T cells from blood, obtained before the transplant. The sequence came from a human donor who received a combined kidney and bone marrow transplant. The CDR3 is CASTPRDRIFGYTF. The base sequence is TGTGCCAGTACCCCCCGGGACAGGATTTTCGGCTACACCTTC.